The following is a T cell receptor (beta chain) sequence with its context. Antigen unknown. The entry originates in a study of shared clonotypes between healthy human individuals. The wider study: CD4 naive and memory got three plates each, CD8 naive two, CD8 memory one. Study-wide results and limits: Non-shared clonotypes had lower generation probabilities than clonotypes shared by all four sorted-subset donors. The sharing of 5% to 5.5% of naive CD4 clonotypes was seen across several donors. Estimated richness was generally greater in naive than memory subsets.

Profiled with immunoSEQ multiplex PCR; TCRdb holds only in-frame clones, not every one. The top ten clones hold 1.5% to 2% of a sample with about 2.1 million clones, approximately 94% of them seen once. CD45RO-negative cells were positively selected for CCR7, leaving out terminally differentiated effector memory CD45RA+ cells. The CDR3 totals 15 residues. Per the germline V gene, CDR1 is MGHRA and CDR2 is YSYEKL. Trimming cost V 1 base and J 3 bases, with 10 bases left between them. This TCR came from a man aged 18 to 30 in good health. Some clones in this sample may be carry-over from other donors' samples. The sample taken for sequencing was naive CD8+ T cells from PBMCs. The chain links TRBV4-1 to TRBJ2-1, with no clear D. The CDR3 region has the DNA TGCGCCAGCAGCCAAGTCACTGGGCACTACAATGAGCAGTTCTTC. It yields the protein CASSQVTGHYNEQFF.